These 18 T cell receptor beta chains were sequenced from one sample in a study of shared clonotypes between healthy human individuals. Data came from immunoSEQ multiplex PCR; TCRdb stores just in-frame clones and leaves some out. The table has 640,000 or so clones, 55% to 75% seen once. The sequencing input was memory CD4+ T cells sorted from blood. The subset was: CD45RA-negative fraction. These receptors were obtained from a woman under 40 in good health.

The chain uses TRBV28 and TRBJ2-7; 8 bases are shared with TRBD2. Germline V gene lookup returns CDR1 MDHEN and CDR2 SYDVKM. There are 14 residues in the CDR3. J gave up 0 bases and V 5 bases, and 3 bases lay outside the gene matches. CDR3 in DNA: TGTGCCAGCAGTCGGAGCGGGAGCTCCTACGAGCAGTACTTC. Translation gives CASSRSGSSYEQYF.

J is TRBJ2-1 and V is TRBV11-3; D unresolved. From germline, CDR1 is SGHNT and CDR2 YENEEA. The V end was cut by 3 bases, the J end by 10 bases, with 13 bases between. This CDR3 contains 13 residues. The CDR3 loop is CASSFNELREQFF. Written as DNA, the CDR3 is TGTGCCAGCAGCTTTAATGAATTAAGGGAGCAGTTCTTC.

J is TRBJ2-6 and V is TRBV19; D uncertain. V was clipped by 4 bases and J by 2 bases, with 9 bases between them. The CDR3 loop spans 15 amino acids. The germline CDR1 and CDR2 sequences are LNHDA and SQIVND (reference sequence). The CDR3 coding sequence is TGTGCCAGTAGTACCCCCGGTACTGGGGCCAACGTCCTGACTTTC. Translated: CASSTPGTGANVLTF.

CDR3 residues: CASSPRAGQSSYEQYF. The DNA for the CDR3 is TGTGCCAGCTCACCACGGGCAGGGCAAAGCTCCTACGAGCAGTACTTC. The chain is built from TRBV18 and TRBJ2-7, with a weak D call TRBD1 (5 bases). V lost 1 base, J lost 0 bases, and 13 bases lay in between. The CDR3 covers 16 residues. In germline, CDR1 is KGHSH, CDR2 LQKENI. Using reference TRBV18 and TRBJ2-7 for the parts outside the CDR3, the full variable domain is NAGVMQNPRHLVRRRGQEARLRCSPMKGHSHVYWYRQLPEEGLKFMVYLQKENIIDESGMPKERFSAEFPKEGPSILRIQQVVRGDSAAYFCASSPRAGQSSYEQYFGPGTRLTVT.

The V gene is TRBV27, the J gene TRBJ2-2; no reliable D call. There are 13 residues in the CDR3. Trimming took 3 bases from V and 3 from J, leaving 5 bases between them. Looked up from germline, CDR1 is MNHEY and CDR2 is SMNVEV (reference sequence). The DNA of the CDR3 is TGTGCCAGCAGTTTCACGTACACCGGGGAGCTGTTTTTT. Residues: CASSFTYTGELFF.

Worth noting for this clone: Other DNA sequences in this sample translate to the same CDR3. The chain uses TRBV5-1 and TRBJ2-1, with 10 positions matching TRBD2. The CDR3 spans 15 residues. Germline lookup yields CDR1 SGHRS and CDR2 YFSETQ. J lost 4 bases, V lost 4 bases, and 5 bases had no gene match. The CDR3 DNA reads TGCGCCAGCAGCCCGTCTAGCGGGAGTTACAATGAGCAGTTCTTC. Its translation: CASSPSSGSYNEQFF.

J is TRBJ2-3 and V is TRBV6-5; D uncertain. The V and J ends lost 8 bases and 0 bases respectively, with 9 bases between them. Germline lookup yields CDR1 MNHEY and CDR2 SVGAGI. The CDR3 contains 13 residues. The CDR3 loop is CASGSSSTDTQYF. CDR3 DNA: TGTGCCAGCGGCAGCTCTAGCACAGATACGCAGTATTTT.

As regards this clone: Other DNA sequences of this sample code for an identical CDR3. The J gene is TRBJ1-5, the V gene TRBV6-6, with TRBD1 as a possible D gene (6 bases). Trimming removed 6 bases at V and 4 bases at J, with 10 bases between. The length of the CDR3 is 13 residues. Germline V lookup: CDR1 MNHNY, CDR2 SVGAGI (reference sequence). The CDR3 coding sequence is TGTGCCAGCAGACAGGGAGGAAATCAGCCCCAGCATTTT. Its translation is CASRQGGNQPQHF.

The chain carries TRBV19 and TRBJ1-5; D uncertain. The CDR3 extends over 14 amino acids. The V gene's germline CDR1 is LNHDA and CDR2 SQIVND (reference sequence). Trimming stripped 8 bases from V and 1 base from J, with 12 bases between. This CDR3 is CASLLRGSNQPQHF. Written as DNA, the CDR3 is TGTGCCAGTCTGCTGCGAGGCAGCAATCAGCCCCAGCATTTT.

Worth noting for this clone: The sample has other DNA sequences that encode this CDR3 too. This rearrangement joins TRBV19 to TRBJ1-4; weak D call: TRBD1 (5 bases). The germline V and J ends were trimmed by 7 bases and 0 bases, with 9 bases remaining between them. CDR1 and CDR2 (germline): LNHDA, SQIVND (reference sequence). The CDR3 is made up of 14 amino acids. The CDR3 here is CASMGRATNEKLFF. The DNA for the CDR3 is TGTGCCAGTATGGGGCGAGCAACTAATGAAAAACTGTTTTTT. The whole variable domain, filled in from reference TRBV19 and TRBJ1-4, reads DGGITQSPKYLFRKEGQNVTLSCEQNLNHDAMYWYRQDPGQGLRLIYYSQIVNDFQKGDIAEGYSVSREKKESFPLTVTSAQKNPTAFYLCASMGRATNEKLFFGSGTQLSVL.

The rearrangement uses TRBV6-1 and TRBJ2-7; the D gene is possibly TRBD2 (5 bases). Between the trimmed V and J ends, which lost 3 bases and 2 bases, there was a span of 14 bases. Germline values: CDR1 MNHNS, CDR2 SASEGT. CDR3 length: 15 residues. CDR3 in amino acids: CASSDFPGSPYEQYF. The CDR3 coding sequence is TGTGCCAGCAGTGATTTCCCGGGATCACCCTACGAGCAGTACTTC.

The CDR3 DNA reads as TGTGCCAGCCTTCGGGGGCAGTACGAGCAGTACTTC. It translates to CASLRGQYEQYF. The genes are TRBV6-1 and TRBJ2-7; D possibly uses TRBD1 or TRBD2 (6 bases each). Germline CDR1 and CDR2: MNHNS and SASEGT. The V and J ends lost 8 bases and 4 bases respectively, with 12 bases between them. There are 12 residues in the CDR3.

This chain connects TRBV4-1 to TRBJ1-2, with D tentatively TRBD1 (5 bases). Trimming removed 0 bases at V and 0 bases at J, with 17 bases between. The germline gives CDR1 MGHRA, CDR2 YSYEKL. This CDR3 is 18 amino acids long. CDR3 in amino acids: CASSQEVGGRTANYGYTF. As DNA, the CDR3 is TGCGCCAGCAGCCAAGAGGTTGGGGGACGGACTGCTAACTATGGCTACACCTTC.

The chain has TRBV5-1 and TRBJ1-5; D remains unclear. Germline V gene data show CDR1 as SGHRS and CDR2 as YFSETQ. CDR3 length equals 14 residues. V was pared by 4 bases and J by 8 bases, with 16 bases between. DNA of the CDR3: TGCGCCAGCAGCCCGGGCCTCGTTTCGAAGCCCCAGCATTTT. Translation: CASSPGLVSKPQHF.

The rearrangement links TRBV7-7 to TRBJ2-3; D gene ambiguous. V lost 5 bases and J 0 bases, leaving 12 bases between the germline ends. The CDR3 consists of 15 residues. Germline CDR1 SSHAT, CDR2 FNYEAQ (reference sequence). CDR3 coding DNA: TGTGCCAGCAGCCCCTTTGTGTCCAGCACAGATACGCAGTATTTT. This codes for CASSPFVSSTDTQYF.

The V and J genes are TRBV4-1 and TRBJ2-4; a weak D match, TRBD1 (6 bases). This CDR3 has 17 residues. Trimming took 3 bases from V and 0 from J, leaving 15 bases between them. Germline CDR1 reads MGHRA; CDR2 reads YSYEKL. In nucleotides, the CDR3 is TGCGCCAGCAGCCAGTTGACAGGACCTATAGCCAAAAACATTCAGTACTTC. This codes for CASSQLTGPIAKNIQYF.

The rearrangement links TRBV2 to TRBJ2-1, with 7 nucleotides matching TRBD2. V dropped 6 bases and J dropped 7; count of bases not matched to a gene: 9. This CDR3 is built from 14 residues. Germline lookup yields CDR1 SNHLY and CDR2 FYNNEI. The chain's CDR3 is CASRDIAGANEQFF. The CDR3 DNA reads as TGTGCCAGCAGGGACATTGCGGGAGCGAATGAGCAGTTCTTC.

The chain joins TRBV2 to TRBJ2-7; D may be TRBD1 (5 bases). The CDR3 length is 13 residues. Germline V gives CDR1 SNHLY, CDR2 FYNNEI. Between the trimmed V and J ends, which lost 6 bases and 6 bases, there was a span of 15 bases. The CDR3 reads CASSREGAFEQYF. Here the CDR3 DNA reads TGTGCCAGCAGCAGAGAAGGGGCCTTCGAGCAGTACTTC. The full variable domain, completed using reference TRBV2 and TRBJ2-7, is EPEVTQTPSHQVTQMGQEVILRCVPISNHLYFYWYRQILGQKVEFLVSFYNNEISEKSEIFDDQFSVERPDGSNFTLKIRSTKLEDSAMYFCASSREGAFEQYFGPGTRLTVT.